This T cell receptor (beta chain) was found in a study of blood T cells in healthy people across ages. Study-level findings and limits: Researchers report that TCR beta diversity correlated strongly with naive T cell percentage. The fall in TCR beta diversity per million T cells was roughly linear with age.

In its sample, this clonotype was seen once. No antigen is known for it. A read error may account for a junction end that differs from germline. Next came a second PCR, run for about 7 to 12 cycles, which used a sample-barcoded 5' primer along with a J-beta primer mix. One entry per CDR3 protein, called by TCRdb with MiXCR from the 5' RACE reads. The sample has about 1.6 million distinct CDR3 sequences, about 31% seen once; the top ten hold roughly 10%. The CDR3 totals 23 residues. The germline V gene encodes CDR1 SNHLY and CDR2 FYNNEI. Healthy Caucasian individuals from Russia aged about 6 to 95 were enrolled as donors.

Input material: blood. The rearrangement links TRBV2 to TRBJ2-6; D possibly matches TRBD1 or TRBD2 (8 bases each). The TCR sequence derives from a woman in her 30s in good health. CDR3 residues: CASSMGLGSSGANVLTGANVPTF. CDR3 in DNA: TGTGCCAGCAGTATGGGACTAGGGAGCTCTGGGGCCAACGTCCTGACAGGGGCCAACGTCCCGACTTTC.